The rows below give T cell receptor beta chains drawn from one sample of a study of Graves' ophthalmopathy and Graves' hyperthyroidism. TCRdb reprocessed the multiplex PCR reads via MiXCR and lists one record per CDR3 protein. The sample has roughly 700,000 distinct CDR3 sequences; roughly two fifths are singletons. Material for sequencing was peripheral blood. These TCRs come from an adult man with Graves' ophthalmopathy. CDR3s leave out the opening cysteine and the closing phenylalanine or tryptophan. The order of the fields is V gene, CDR3 protein.

TRBV20-1	SAREGTSGGRDGELF
TRBV24-1	ATSQGTVNEAF
TRBV7-9	ASSLGRQGSNEKLF
TRBV15	ATSPRDRVGEKLF
TRBV10-3	AISESETGGLFYGYT
TRBV29-1	TGSRGFSPLH
TRBV7-9	ASSLAGVSNYGYT
TRBV9	ASSVNGQPYYGYT
TRBV10-3	AISESIGTGVYEQY
TRBV25-1	ASSLSVYGYT
TRBV10-3	ASRSGFPPYEQY
TRBV5-8	ASSLISGGDQETQY
TRBV6-6	ASSYSSWERSNQPQH
TRBV29-1	SVSHPTVAYEQY
TRBV10-3	AISDVIKNTEANYGYT
TRBV20-1	SVSGRRLGEQY
TRBV2	ASRDPTGGDGYT
TRBV7-2	ASSYPPGGMNTEAF
TRBV2	ASSSSGAEETQY
TRBV7-9	ASSSVAGGAYEQY
TRBV4-3	ASSQDKLRSSTDTQY
TRBV7-9	ASSLEGQHYEQY
TRBV24-1	ATSDSGDISYEQY
TRBV2	ASSKGQGAGGTEAF
TRBV11-2	AISGSTGEQF
TRBV10-3	AISEPGRRDTYQETQY
TRBV4-3	ASSQRQGGGQPQH
TRBV25-1	ASSQVSGNQPQH
TRBV20-1	SAGRRDSTYEQY
TRBV10-3	ASTSTRSNQPQH
TRBV24-1	ASLTPGGNQPQH
TRBV29-1	SVESGTDEQY
TRBV29-1	SVRDGSSYEQY
TRBV24-1	ATSDPGTGGNQPQQ
TRBV29-1	SVQQGRGYT
TRBV12-3/TRBV12-4	ASSFLVTEAF
TRBV20-1	SARVGTSGDETQY
TRBV9	ASSVGTGGSGYT
TRBV6-6	ASSYFRAPETQY
TRBV6-6	ASSRQGDEQY
TRBV25-1	ASSPSGTGVYGYT
TRBV6-1	ASSGGFLQETQY